Listed below are T cell receptor beta chains from one sample, sequenced in a study of cytomegalovirus exposure and HLA in healthy donors. Assay used: immunoSEQ multiplex PCR; TCRdb lists only in-frame clones, some missing. This sample yields around 140,000 clones, of which about 80% are seen a single time; about 5% belongs to the top ten. The specimen sequenced was PBMCs. The receptor set was obtained from a man aged 35 to 55 in good health and CMV-seronegative. CDR3s include the opening cysteine and the closing phenylalanine or tryptophan. Each record gives: J gene, V gene, D gene, clone size, CDR3 DNA, CDR3 protein. The D gene is left open where the match is weak. Size tells how often a clone was seen (once, few, many) or the class of an expanded clone, and some rows leave it out.

TRBJ1-4,TRBV5-6,NA,NA,TGTGCCAGCAGCCCAGTAGGGGGGGCAAATGAAAAACTGTTTTTT,CASSPVGGANEKLFF
TRBJ1-3,TRBV7-3,NA,NA,TGTGCCAGCAGCTTAGACGGGAGCTCTGGAAACACCATATATTTT,CASSLDGSSGNTIYF
TRBJ1-2,TRBV5-1,TRBD1,NA,TGCGCCAGCAGCCCGTCAGGGGGCAACTATGGCTACACCTTC,CASSPSGGNYGYTF
TRBJ2-1,TRBV19,NA,NA,TGTGCCAGTAGCCCCAGGCAGGCCTACAATGAGCAGTTCTTC,CASSPRQAYNEQFF
TRBJ1-2,TRBV20-1,NA,NA,TGCAGTGCTAACACACCTTATGGCTACACCTTC,CSANTPYGYTF
TRBJ2-1,TRBV2,TRBD2,once,TGTGCCAGCGGCCTGGACGGGAGGGATGAGCAGTTCTTC,CASGLDGRDEQFF
TRBJ1-2,TRBV9,TRBD1,NA,TGTGCCAGCAGCCCTACGGGACAGGGAAGTGTAGGCTATGGCTACACCTTC,CASSPTGQGSVGYGYTF
TRBJ1-6,TRBV10-2,TRBD1,NA,TGCGCCAGCAGCTACAGGGGGACCCTAAATTCACCCCTCCACTTT,CASSYRGTLNSPLHF
TRBJ2-7,TRBV29-1,TRBD1,few,TGCAGCGTTGAGAGAGACAGGGGGCCCGAGCAGTACTTC,CSVERDRGPEQYF
TRBJ2-7,TRBV27,NA,NA,TGTGCCAGCAGTGTCACAGGGTTGGACGAGCAGTACTTC,CASSVTGLDEQYF